Described below is a single T cell receptor (beta chain) sequence and its context. Study processing details: The assay estimated nucleated cells by amplifying reference gene primers. TCRdb's table, derived via immunoSEQ multiplex PCR, lists solely in-frame clones and lacks some. That table gives V, J and clone size, and the DNA gave D and trimming. The sample has roughly 160,000 clones; about 88% are singletons. These data belong to a study of blood T cell repertoires in COVID-19. On the study more broadly: Samples of COVID-19 (acute and convalescent) were obtained from the United States, Italy and Spain.

Trimming pared 6 bases from V and 5 bases from J, leaving 17 bases between. The CDR3 totals 14 residues. The germline V gene encodes CDR1 SQVTM and CDR2 ANQGSEA. The clonotype was recovered from a woman aged 80 or older with COVID-19, enrolled during active disease. The chain employs TRBV29-1 and TRBJ2-1; D not certain. Sequenced input: peripheral blood. The CDR3 nucleotides read TGCAGCGTAGCCTCCGGGTCAAGGCACAATGAGCAGTTCTTC. Its protein product is CSVASGSRHNEQFF.